This T cell receptor (beta chain) was observed in a study of blood T cell repertoires in COVID-19. At the level of the study: PBMCs, B-cell-depleted T cells, or T cells were the source of the cDNA or gDNA that made up the material.

Trimming took off 1 base at V and 3 bases at J, with 10 bases between the two ends. Germline CDR1 and CDR2: SGHRS and YFSETQ. The CDR3 extends over 15 amino acids. Using immunoSEQ multiplex PCR, the repertoire was profiled, and TCRdb retains in-frame clones only, with some absent. Among roughly 87,000 clones listed, roughly 75% were seen once. This receptor was identified in a woman between 50 and 59 years old with acute or convalescent COVID-19. The gene calls are TRBV5-1 and TRBJ2-2; D possibly corresponds to TRBD1 (6 bases). The sequencing sample was made of peripheral blood. CDR3 sequence reads: CASSLPGGYTGELFF. In DNA form, the CDR3 reads TGCGCCAGCAGCTTGCCTGGGGGCTACACCGGGGAGCTGTTTTTT. Full variable domain (missing parts from reference TRBV5-1 and TRBJ2-2): KAGVTQTPRYLIKTRGQQVTLSCSPISGHRSVSWYQQTPGQGLQFLFEYFSETQRNKGNFPGRFSGRQFSNSRSEMNVSTLELGDSALYLCASSLPGGYTGELFFGEGSRLTVL.